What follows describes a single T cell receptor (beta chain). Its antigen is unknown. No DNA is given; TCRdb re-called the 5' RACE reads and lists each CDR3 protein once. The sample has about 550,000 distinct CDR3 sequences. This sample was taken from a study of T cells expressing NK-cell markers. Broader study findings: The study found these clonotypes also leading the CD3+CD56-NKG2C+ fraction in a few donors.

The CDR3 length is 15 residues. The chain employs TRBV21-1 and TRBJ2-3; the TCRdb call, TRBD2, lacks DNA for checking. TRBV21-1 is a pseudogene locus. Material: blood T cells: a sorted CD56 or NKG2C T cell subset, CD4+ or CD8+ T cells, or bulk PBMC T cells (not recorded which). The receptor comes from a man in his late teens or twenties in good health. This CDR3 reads CASSTERESTDTQYF.